This TCR beta chain was sequenced during a study of blood T cell repertoires in COVID-19. Overall study context: Sources were T cells, B-cell-depleted T cells, or PBMCs; the material itself was cDNA or gDNA.

Germline V CDR1 and CDR2: SEHNR, FQNEAQ (reference sequence). The CDR3 runs to 15 residues. Deletions cut 5 bases from V and 6 bases from J, with 17 bases between. Individuals aged about 18 to 95 years were recruited from 20 to 25 US areas. Researchers sorted participants into cohorts using their self-reported clinical history. Original methodology: Amplifying reference gene primers gave estimates of nucleated cell counts. The data were produced by immunoSEQ multiplex PCR, yet TCRdb's version contains in-frame clones alone and is incomplete. V, J and clone size reflect that table, while D and trimming were determined from the DNA. The sample holds a few hundred thousand clones; roughly nine tenths are singletons and the top ten take 1%.

The V gene is TRBV7-9, the J gene TRBJ1-5; D remains ambiguous. The sequencing sample was made of PBMCs or T cells enriched from blood (not recorded which). The TCR was taken from a man aged 18-30 years who had recovered from COVID-19. CDR3 DNA: TGTGCCAGCAGCCCTAAACCGGGGAGTCCTCAGCCCCAGCATTTT. Translated, it gives CASSPKPGSPQPQHF.